These 24 T cell receptor beta chains were all obtained from the same sample, sequenced in a study of blood T cell repertoires in COVID-19. TCRdb's copy holds only in-frame clones and misses some; the assay was immunoSEQ multiplex PCR. The data hold approximately 270,000 clones, with 70% to 90% observed a single time. Sequencing was done on a sample of peripheral blood. The origin of the receptors is a woman in her twenties or thirties with COVID-19, enrolled during active disease.

This sequence joins TRBV3-1 (or the pseudogene TRBV3-2) and TRBJ2-7, with 8 bases lining up with TRBD2. The CDR3 length is 15 residues. Germline V gene data show CDR1 as LGHDT and CDR2 as YNNKEL (reference sequence). The V gene end was trimmed by 1 base and the J gene end by 1 base; junction bases not matched to a gene: 3. CDR3 residues: CASSQAGGLSYEQYF. CDR3 coding DNA: TGTGCCAGCAGCCAAGCGGGGGGGCTTTCCTACGAGCAGTACTTC.

J is TRBJ2-3 and V is TRBV7-9; D remains unclear. Germline V lookup: CDR1 SEHNR, CDR2 FQNEAQ (reference sequence). The V and J ends lost 5 bases and 8 bases respectively, with 14 bases between them. The CDR3 runs 13 residues. DNA for the CDR3: TGTGCCAGCAGCGCCTCGACACCGAGTACGCAGTATTTT. Protein sequence: CASSASTPSTQYF.

V is TRBV5-1 and J is TRBJ2-5; 8 positions match TRBD1. Germline assignment: CDR1 SGHRS and CDR2 YFSETQ. This CDR3 comprises 15 residues. The trim removed 4 bases at V and 5 bases at J, leaving 10 bases unmatched. The CDR3 is CASSKGTTGVETQYF. The CDR3, as DNA: TGCGCCAGCAGCAAAGGGACGACAGGGGTTGAGACCCAGTACTTC.

CDR3 DNA: TGTGCCAGCAGTGAATGGGGTACAGGGGTCTATGGCTACACCTTC. It encodes CASSEWGTGVYGYTF. J is TRBJ1-2 and V is TRBV25-1; 7 nucleotides line up with TRBD1. V was pared by 1 base and J by 4 bases, with 6 bases of the junction left unmatched. CDR1 is MGHDK, CDR2 SYGVNS, per germline. CDR3 length equals 15 residues.

About this clone: The junction does not match germline at one end; this may be a read error. The gene calls are TRBV6-5 and TRBJ2-7; D is undetermined. The CDR3 spans 14 residues. Germline CDR1 and CDR2: MNHEY and SVGAGI. The CDR3 DNA sequence: TGTGCCACCAGTCGTACGGGTACCACCTACGAGCAGTACTTC. Amino acids: CATSRTGTTYEQYF.

J is TRBJ2-3 and V is TRBV7-2; D call uncertain. The CDR3 is 15 amino acids. CDR1 is SGHTA, CDR2 FQGNSA, per germline. V lost 1 base and J lost 1, with 9 bases in between. CDR3 DNA: TGTGCCAGCAGCTTAGTTGAGGCAGGCACAGATACGCAGTATTTT. It yields the protein CASSLVEAGTDTQYF.

V and J are TRBV7-9 and TRBJ2-5; D is unresolved. Trimming removed 5 bases from V and 9 bases from J, with 13 bases in between. Germline V gene lookup returns CDR1 SEHNR and CDR2 FQNEAQ (reference sequence). The CDR3 is 12 residues long. The DNA for the CDR3 is TGTGCCAGCAGCCTAGACCCCCCGGCCCAGTACTTC. Protein sequence: CASSLDPPAQYF.

The J gene is TRBJ2-7, the V gene TRBV3-1 (or the pseudogene TRBV3-2), with 8 bases fitting TRBD1. The CDR3 covers 13 residues. The ends lost 1 base at V and 5 bases at J; junction bases unmatched: 1. CDR1 is LGHDT, CDR2 YNNKEL, per germline (reference sequence). CDR3 DNA sequence: TGTGCCAGCAGCCAAGCGACAGGGGACGAGCAGTACGTC. Translating gives CASSQATGDEQYV.

The J gene is TRBJ2-7, the V gene TRBV2, with 7 bases aligning to TRBD2. Looked up from germline, CDR1 is SNHLY and CDR2 is FYNNEI. V was clipped by 4 bases and J by 2 bases; unmatched bases: 8. The CDR3 contains 15 residues. CDR3 sequence reads: CASSAGPGGAYEQYV. The CDR3 DNA reads TGTGCCAGCAGTGCGGGGCCGGGGGGAGCCTACGAGCAGTACGTC.

The chain combines TRBV24-1 with TRBJ2-3; 7 bases agree with TRBD2. Germline lookup yields CDR1 KGHDR and CDR2 SFDVKD. The CDR3 totals 15 residues. V shed 3 bases, J shed 0 bases, and the junction held 2 bases outside the gene matches. The CDR3 region is CATSDNSGSTDTQYF. The CDR3, as DNA: TGTGCCACCAGTGATAATAGCGGGAGCACAGATACGCAGTATTTT.

The rearrangement links TRBV12-3 or TRBV12-4 to TRBJ1-3; D remains unclear. V was trimmed by 6 bases and J by 0 bases, leaving 6 bases between them. The CDR3 runs to 13 residues. In DNA form, the CDR3 reads TGTGCCAGCAGGCGACACTCTGGAAACACCATATATTTT. It encodes CASRRHSGNTIYF.

CDR3 protein: CASSSLTGQGSREQFF. CDR3 bases: TGTGCCAGTAGCAGCCTGACGGGACAGGGAAGCAGAGAGCAGTTCTTC. The chain employs TRBV19 and TRBJ2-1, with 9 bases that match TRBD1. Germline V CDR1 and CDR2: LNHDA, SQIVND (reference sequence). The CDR3 is made up of 16 amino acids. J lost 10 bases, V lost 6 bases, and 16 bases had no gene match.

This sequence joins TRBV7-2 and TRBJ2-7, with D unclear. Trimming took 5 bases from V and 2 from J, leaving 7 bases between them. The CDR3 consists of 12 residues. Looked up from germline, CDR1 is SGHTA and CDR2 is FQGNSA. CDR3 nucleotides: TGTGCCAGCAGCCCCGAGGCCTACGAGCAGTACTTC. The encoded protein is CASSPEAYEQYF.

V is TRBV3-1 (or the pseudogene TRBV3-2) and J is TRBJ2-3, with 10 bases aligning to TRBD1. Germline V gives CDR1 LGHDT, CDR2 YNNKEL (reference sequence). The V segment lost 2 bases and the J segment 0 bases; nucleotides outside the gene matches: 17. CDR3 length: 21 amino acids. CDR3 in amino acids: CASSQPNLGQGEVTSTDTQYF. CDR3 sequence (DNA): TGTGCCAGCAGCCAACCTAACTTAGGACAGGGGGAGGTGACCAGCACAGATACGCAGTATTTT.

This clone was counted a single time. J is TRBJ1-5 and V is TRBV18; 7 bases are shared with TRBD1. J was trimmed by 0 bases and V by 1 base; bases with no gene match: 6. CDR1 and CDR2 from the germline V gene are KGHSH and LQKENI. CDR3 size: 17 residues. The CDR3 reads CASSPRGTVNSNQPQHF. The CDR3 region has the DNA TGTGCCAGCTCACCACGGGGGACAGTGAATAGCAATCAGCCCCAGCATTTT.

The chain carries TRBV7-9 and TRBJ2-2; 9 bases match TRBD1. Germline V gives CDR1 SEHNR, CDR2 FQNEAQ (reference sequence). The V and J ends lost 5 bases and 4 bases, in that order; junction bases with no gene match: 14. This CDR3 is 18 amino acids long. Here the CDR3 DNA reads TGTGCCAGCAGCATCCGGGACAGGGAGCCCTCGGGCACCGGGGAGCTGTTTTTT. Translated, it gives CASSIRDREPSGTGELFF.

The V and J genes are TRBV19 and TRBJ1-5; 11 positions match TRBD1. The CDR3 runs to 15 residues. Losses at the gene ends were 4 bases for V and 2 bases for J; bases not matched to a gene: 1. Germline CDR1 and CDR2: LNHDA and SQIVND (reference sequence). The DNA of the CDR3 is TGTGCCAGTAGTAGGGGACAGGGGGGCAATCAGCCCCAGCATTTT. Protein product: CASSRGQGGNQPQHF.

This clone was counted only a few times. The V and J genes are TRBV7-9 and TRBJ1-1; 7 nucleotides match TRBD1. Trimming cost V 8 bases and J 2 bases; bases outside gene matches: 11. Germline V gene lookup returns CDR1 SEHNR and CDR2 FQNEAQ (reference sequence). The CDR3 is 15 residues long. As DNA, the CDR3 is TGTGCCAGCCTTGTGACAGGGAACGGTAACACTGAAGCTTTCTTT. Protein sequence: CASLVTGNGNTEAFF.

Here the CDR3 reads CASSPGVANQPQHF. DNA for the CDR3: TGTGCCAGCAGCCCGGGTGTGGCCAATCAGCCCCAGCATTTT. The J gene is TRBJ1-5, the V gene TRBV11-2, with D hard to call. Trimming took 5 bases from V and 3 from J, leaving 11 bases between them. Germline assignment: CDR1 SGHAT and CDR2 FQNNGV. The CDR3 is 14 amino acids.

This clone was seen a handful of times. V usage is TRBV29-1 and J usage is TRBJ2-2; TRBD2 is a possible D gene (5 bases). CDR1 and CDR2 (germline): SQVTM, ANQGSEA. V lost 4 bases, J lost 6 bases, and 12 bases lay in between. The CDR3 is made up of 13 amino acids. This chain's CDR3 is CSVGTSGAGELFF. The DNA for the CDR3 is TGCAGCGTTGGCACCAGCGGCGCCGGGGAGCTGTTTTTT.

The V and J genes are TRBV18 and TRBJ2-1; TRBD1 matches 7 bases. CDR3 size: 17 residues. CDR1 and CDR2 (germline): KGHSH, LQKENI. With V trimmed by 2 bases and J by 2 bases, 9 bases remained unmatched. The CDR3, as DNA: TGTGCCAGCTCACCATGGGAATCCGACAGGGCCTACAATGAGCAGTTCTTC. Protein: CASSPWESDRAYNEQFF.

V and J are TRBV6-4 and TRBJ1-6; tentative D call: TRBD1 (5 bases). The CDR3 extends over 14 amino acids. Trimming pared 2 bases from V and 6 bases from J, leaving 8 bases between. The germline V gene encodes CDR1 MRHNA and CDR2 SNTAGT. The CDR3 region has the DNA TGTGCCAGCAGTGACGGCGGGGGTAATTCACCCCTCCACTTT. This gives the protein CASSDGGGNSPLHF.

This clone showed up just a few times. This sequence joins TRBV20-1 and TRBJ2-3, with a possible D match to TRBD2 (6 bases). CDR1 and CDR2 (germline): DFQATT, SNEGSKA (reference sequence). The CDR3 runs to 14 residues. The ends were cut back, 3 bases at V and 1 base at J, with 11 bases in the middle. Written as DNA, the CDR3 is TGCAGTGCTAGTTTTGCTAGCGGCACAGATACGCAGTATTTT. It specifies CSASFASGTDTQYF.

The chain couples TRBV5-4 to TRBJ1-2; a weak D match, TRBD1 (6 bases). Per the germline V gene, CDR1 is SGHNT and CDR2 is YYREEE (reference sequence). CDR3 length: 13 residues. V lost 3 bases, J lost 3 bases, and 9 bases lay in between. The CDR3 here is CASSSGAHYGYTF. DNA of the CDR3: TGTGCCAGCAGCTCAGGGGCACACTATGGCTACACCTTC.